A selection of T cell receptor beta chains follows, all from one sample in a study of shared clonotypes between healthy human individuals. Produced via immunoSEQ multiplex PCR; TCRdb's table is partial and in-frame only. The data contain hundreds of thousands of clones, roughly 95% of them singletons. Sequencing was carried out using naive CD4+ T cells sorted from blood. Every receptor here comes from a woman younger than 45 in good health. Each CDR3 is given with its conserved first and last residue. D genes are given only for firm matches. Expanded clones get a size class; other rows say once, few or many, or leave the size out.

d_call: NA; clone_size: NA; v_call: TRBV27; j_call: TRBJ2-7; cdr3_aa: CASSLSFASEQYF; cdr3_nt: TGTGCCAGCAGTTTAAGTTTTGCTTCAGAGCAGTACTTC
d_call: NA; clone_size: NA; v_call: TRBV28; j_call: TRBJ1-6; cdr3_aa: CASSFRRESHNSPLHF; cdr3_nt: TGTGCCAGCAGTTTCAGAAGGGAATCGCATAATTCACCCCTCCACTTT
d_call: NA; clone_size: once; v_call: TRBV2; j_call: TRBJ2-4; cdr3_aa: CASSEGLRQGIAKNIQYF; cdr3_nt: TGTGCCAGCAGTGAGGGACTCCGACAAGGCATAGCCAAAAACATTCAGTACTTC
d_call: NA; clone_size: NA; v_call: TRBV19; j_call: TRBJ2-4; cdr3_aa: CASSIFLTGTKYF; cdr3_nt: TGTGCCAGTAGTATCTTCCTGACAGGGACTAAGTACTTC
d_call: TRBD2; clone_size: NA; v_call: TRBV30; j_call: TRBJ2-7; cdr3_aa: CAWSKPRTSGRTYEQYF; cdr3_nt: TGTGCCTGGAGCAAACCCAGGACTAGCGGGCGCACCTACGAGCAGTACTTC
d_call: NA; clone_size: NA; v_call: TRBV28; j_call: TRBJ1-3; cdr3_aa: CASSPRAGEDSGNTIYF; cdr3_nt: TGTGCCAGCAGTCCCCGGGCCGGGGAAGACTCTGGAAACACCATATATTTT
d_call: NA; clone_size: NA; v_call: TRBV18; j_call: TRBJ2-1; cdr3_aa: CASSPLEISSYNEQFF; cdr3_nt: TGTGCCAGCTCACCACTTGAGATAAGCTCCTACAATGAGCAGTTCTTC
d_call: NA; clone_size: NA; v_call: TRBV2; j_call: TRBJ2-1; cdr3_aa: CASSEKRAGNNEQFF; cdr3_nt: TGTGCCAGCAGTGAAAAGAGGGCAGGGAACAATGAGCAGTTCTTC
d_call: NA; clone_size: few; v_call: TRBV20-1; j_call: TRBJ1-3; cdr3_aa: CSARGQTTIYF; cdr3_nt: TGCAGTGCCCGAGGGCAGACCACCATATATTTT
d_call: NA; clone_size: NA; v_call: TRBV7-2; j_call: TRBJ2-5; cdr3_aa: CASSLWTGGETQYF; cdr3_nt: TGTGCCAGCAGCTTATGGACCGGAGGAGAGACCCAGTACTTC
d_call: TRBD1; clone_size: NA; v_call: TRBV10-2; j_call: TRBJ1-1; cdr3_aa: CASRLQGANTEAFF; cdr3_nt: TGCGCCAGCAGGTTACAGGGGGCGAACACTGAAGCTTTCTTT
d_call: TRBD1; clone_size: once; v_call: TRBV2; j_call: TRBJ2-7; cdr3_aa: CASSEQGAVYEQYF; cdr3_nt: TGTGCCAGCAGCGAACAGGGGGCGGTCTACGAGCAGTACTTC
d_call: NA; clone_size: NA; v_call: TRBV18; j_call: TRBJ1-1; cdr3_aa: CASSPSGINTEAFF; cdr3_nt: TGTGCCAGCTCACCTTCAGGGATAAACACTGAAGCTTTCTTT
d_call: TRBD2; clone_size: NA; v_call: TRBV11-2; j_call: TRBJ2-3; cdr3_aa: CASSLIAGGWDTQYF; cdr3_nt: TGTGCCAGCAGCTTAATCGCGGGAGGGTGGGATACGCAGTATTTT
d_call: TRBD2; clone_size: NA; v_call: TRBV28; j_call: TRBJ2-7; cdr3_aa: CASSSRLGLAGNEQYF; cdr3_nt: TGTGCCAGCAGTTCCCGGCTCGGACTAGCGGGAAATGAGCAGTACTTC
d_call: NA; clone_size: NA; v_call: TRBV2; j_call: TRBJ1-4; cdr3_aa: CASSEGRGPNEKLFF; cdr3_nt: TGTGCCAGCAGTGAGGGCAGGGGTCCGAATGAAAAACTGTTTTTT
d_call: TRBD1; clone_size: NA; v_call: TRBV6-5; j_call: TRBJ1-1; cdr3_aa: CASSYSAQGAFEAFF; cdr3_nt: TGTGCCAGCAGTTACTCGGCTCAGGGGGCTTTTGAAGCTTTCTTT
d_call: NA; clone_size: NA; v_call: TRBV10-1; j_call: TRBJ2-7; cdr3_aa: CASSESRGYNYEQYF; cdr3_nt: TGCGCCAGCAGTGAGTCGAGGGGTTACAACTACGAGCAGTACTTC
d_call: NA; clone_size: NA; v_call: TRBV28; j_call: TRBJ2-2; cdr3_aa: CASSSTGELFF; cdr3_nt: TGTGCCAGCAGTTCCACCGGGGAGCTGTTTTTT
d_call: NA; clone_size: NA; v_call: TRBV4-1; j_call: TRBJ2-7; cdr3_aa: CASSQDGTGVLPYEQYF; cdr3_nt: TGCGCCAGCAGCCAAGATGGGACGGGAGTGCTCCCCTACGAGCAGTACTTC
d_call: TRBD2; clone_size: NA; v_call: TRBV5-4; j_call: TRBJ2-1; cdr3_aa: CASSSLAGGANEQFF; cdr3_nt: TGTGCCAGCAGCTCTCTAGCGGGAGGCGCCAATGAGCAGTTCTTC
d_call: TRBD2; clone_size: NA; v_call: TRBV7-8; j_call: TRBJ2-7; cdr3_aa: CASSVSGTYRGEQYF; cdr3_nt: TGTGCCAGCAGCGTTAGCGGGACCTACCGAGGCGAGCAGTACTTC
d_call: NA; clone_size: NA; v_call: TRBV27; j_call: TRBJ2-7; cdr3_aa: CASSFRGGAREQYF; cdr3_nt: TGTGCCAGCAGTTTTAGGGGGGGAGCCCGAGAGCAGTACTTC
d_call: TRBD2; clone_size: NA; v_call: TRBV27; j_call: TRBJ2-3; cdr3_aa: CASSSLAGGTDTQYF; cdr3_nt: TGTGCCAGCAGTTCCCTAGCGGGAGGAACGGATACGCAGTATTTT
d_call: NA; clone_size: few; v_call: TRBV7-9; j_call: TRBJ1-1; cdr3_aa: CASSSTVNTEAFF; cdr3_nt: TGTGCCAGCAGCTCGACGGTGAACACTGAAGCTTTCTTT
d_call: NA; clone_size: NA; v_call: TRBV27; j_call: TRBJ2-7; cdr3_aa: CASSFGHEQYF; cdr3_nt: TGTGCCAGCAGTTTCGGTCACGAGCAGTACTTC
d_call: NA; clone_size: NA; v_call: TRBV4-1; j_call: TRBJ1-2; cdr3_aa: CASSQDLNLINYGYTF; cdr3_nt: TGCGCCAGCAGCCAAGATTTGAACCTTATTAACTATGGCTACACCTTC
d_call: NA; clone_size: once; v_call: TRBV10-2; j_call: TRBJ1-2; cdr3_aa: CASSEDRGYGYTF; cdr3_nt: TGCGCCAGCAGTGAGGACCGTGGCTATGGCTACACCTTC
d_call: TRBD2; clone_size: NA; v_call: TRBV5-4; j_call: TRBJ2-7; cdr3_aa: CASSPPPLIAGKYEQYF; cdr3_nt: TGTGCCAGCAGCCCCCCGCCCTTAATAGCGGGGAAATACGAGCAGTACTTC
d_call: TRBD1; clone_size: NA; v_call: TRBV5-5; j_call: TRBJ2-5; cdr3_aa: CASSLTGGRFQETQYF; cdr3_nt: TGTGCCAGCAGCTTGACAGGGGGGCGATTCCAAGAGACCCAGTACTTC
d_call: NA; clone_size: NA; v_call: TRBV5-7; j_call: TRBJ1-3; cdr3_aa: CASSLQFSGNTIYF; cdr3_nt: TGTGCCAGCAGCCTGCAGTTCTCTGGAAACACCATATATTTT
d_call: TRBD2; clone_size: NA; v_call: TRBV2; j_call: TRBJ2-1; cdr3_aa: CASSSRELSYNEQFF; cdr3_nt: TGTGCCAGCTCTTCGCGGGAGCTGTCCTACAATGAGCAGTTCTTC
d_call: NA; clone_size: NA; v_call: TRBV7-3; j_call: TRBJ2-5; cdr3_aa: CASSSRRTLKTQYF; cdr3_nt: TGTGCCAGCAGCTCACGGAGGACATTGAAGACCCAGTACTTC
d_call: NA; clone_size: NA; v_call: TRBV28; j_call: TRBJ1-2; cdr3_aa: CASSSSYGYTF; cdr3_nt: TGTGCCAGCAGTTCGAGTTATGGCTACACCTTC
d_call: NA; clone_size: few; v_call: TRBV19; j_call: TRBJ2-1; cdr3_aa: CASKSYNEQFF; cdr3_nt: TGTGCCAGTAAGTCGTACAATGAGCAGTTCTTC
d_call: NA; clone_size: once; v_call: TRBV21-1; j_call: TRBJ2-3; cdr3_aa: CASSNALAGELIRTDTQYF; cdr3_nt: TGTGCCAGCAGCAACGCCCTAGCGGGAGAATTAATTCGCACAGATACGCAGTATTTT
d_call: NA; clone_size: NA; v_call: TRBV5-6; j_call: TRBJ1-1; cdr3_aa: CASSWTYPWAGGNTEAFF; cdr3_nt: TGTGCCAGCAGCTGGACATATCCCTGGGCGGGGGGGAACACTGAAGCTTTCTTT
d_call: TRBD1; clone_size: once; v_call: TRBV14; j_call: TRBJ2-7; cdr3_aa: CASSPRDRRRYEQYF; cdr3_nt: TGTGCCAGCAGCCCCCGGGACAGAAGACGGTACGAGCAGTACTTC
d_call: NA; clone_size: NA; v_call: TRBV10-2; j_call: TRBJ1-5; cdr3_aa: CASSEIPGNHQPQHF; cdr3_nt: TGCGCCAGCAGTGAGATCCCAGGCAACCATCAGCCCCAGCATTTT
d_call: NA; clone_size: NA; v_call: TRBV5-1; j_call: TRBJ1-2; cdr3_aa: CASSPQVNYGYTF; cdr3_nt: TGCGCCAGCAGCCCCCAGGTGAACTATGGCTACACCTTC
d_call: NA; clone_size: NA; v_call: TRBV5-1; j_call: TRBJ2-6; cdr3_aa: CASSPTTGTGANVLTF; cdr3_nt: TGCGCCAGCAGCCCTACTACAGGTACTGGGGCCAACGTCCTGACTTTC
d_call: TRBD2; clone_size: NA; v_call: TRBV4-1; j_call: TRBJ2-1; cdr3_aa: CASSQGLAGGPNRYNEQFF; cdr3_nt: TGCGCCAGCAGCCAAGGGCTAGCGGGAGGGCCAAATCGGTACAATGAGCAGTTCTTC
d_call: NA; clone_size: NA; v_call: TRBV6-5; j_call: TRBJ2-5; cdr3_aa: CASSIGEGETQYF; cdr3_nt: TGTGCCAGCAGCATAGGAGAGGGAGAGACCCAGTACTTC
d_call: NA; clone_size: NA; v_call: TRBV25-1; j_call: TRBJ2-1; cdr3_aa: CASSSWGNEQFF; cdr3_nt: TGTGCCAGCAGCAGCTGGGGCAATGAGCAGTTCTTC
d_call: TRBD2; clone_size: NA; v_call: TRBV7-9; j_call: TRBJ2-1; cdr3_aa: CASSLARGRPNSYNEQFF; cdr3_nt: TGTGCCAGCAGCTTAGCCCGCGGGAGGCCCAACTCCTACAATGAGCAGTTCTTC
d_call: NA; clone_size: NA; v_call: TRBV4-1; j_call: TRBJ2-7; cdr3_aa: CASSQDLEDEQYF; cdr3_nt: TGCGCCAGCAGCCAAGATCTGGAGGACGAGCAGTACTTC
d_call: NA; clone_size: NA; v_call: TRBV5-4; j_call: TRBJ1-1; cdr3_aa: CASSLAPGGRNTEAFF; cdr3_nt: TGTGCCAGCAGCTTGGCGCCGGGAGGCCGGAACACTGAAGCTTTCTTT
d_call: NA; clone_size: NA; v_call: TRBV2; j_call: TRBJ1-5; cdr3_aa: CASSEFGVAANQPQHF; cdr3_nt: TGTGCCAGCAGTGAATTTGGCGTCGCGGCTAATCAGCCCCAGCATTTT
d_call: NA; clone_size: NA; v_call: TRBV27; j_call: TRBJ2-7; cdr3_aa: CASSLSGGAPYQTYEQYF; cdr3_nt: TGTGCCAGCAGTTTATCAGGGGGGGCTCCCTACCAAACCTACGAGCAGTACTTC
d_call: TRBD1; clone_size: NA; v_call: TRBV5-1; j_call: TRBJ2-1; cdr3_aa: CASSPPGQGFNEQFF; cdr3_nt: TGCGCCAGCAGCCCTCCGGGACAGGGTTTCAATGAGCAGTTCTTC
d_call: TRBD2; clone_size: NA; v_call: TRBV28; j_call: TRBJ2-3; cdr3_aa: CASSRGLAGGSSTDTQYF; cdr3_nt: TGTGCCAGCAGTCGGGGACTAGCGGGTGGCTCTAGCACAGATACGCAGTATTTT